The clone carrying this T cell receptor (beta chain) has only a few counts. Its antigen is currently unknown. The length of the CDR3 is 12 residues. The V end was cut by 4 bases, the J end by 8 bases, with 12 bases between. Germline V gene sequence: CDR1 SGHRS, CDR2 YFSETQ. The sample belongs to a study of T cell repertoires in cytomegalovirus infection. The wider study: Selection of CMV epitopes for the study included recently identified HLA-C-restricted and well-studied HLA-B-restricted ones. Through public TCR beta signatures, both CMV infection and matching HLA type were indicated. Whole-study findings and limits: People with CMV and the relevant HLA were identified by cumulative public TCR beta family frequency. Clonotypes of TCR beta that were HLA-C-restricted and CMV-specific dominated the ex vivo response.

TCRdb called the reads again in MiXCR, with one record for every CDR3 protein. This sample yields about 830,000 distinct CDR3 sequences, of which 30% to 35% are seen a single time; 9.5% to 15% belongs to the top ten. The sequencing used cultured CD8+ T cells from PBMCs, collected from culture after CMV antigen stimulation. V usage is TRBV5-1 and J usage is TRBJ1-1; D gene uncertain. This clonotype was sampled from a human donor in good health (CMV status not recorded). Some clones in this sample may be carry-over from other donors' samples. The CDR3 reads CASSPPGSEAFF. For the CDR3, the DNA is TGCGCCAGCAGCCCACCCGGATCCGAAGCTTTCTTT.